What follows describes a single T cell receptor beta chain. This record comes from a study of blood T cell repertoires in COVID-19. The CDR3 consists of 14 residues. V dropped 6 bases and J dropped 6; count of bases not matched to a gene: 6. Per the germline V gene, CDR1 is MNHEY and CDR2 is SVGAGI. In the original workflow: Reference gene primer amplification gave nucleated cell count estimates. Assay: immunoSEQ multiplex PCR; the TCRdb copy retains only in-frame clones and omits some. V, J and clone size derive from that table, while D and trimming were established from the DNA sequence. The repertoire holds fewer than 130,000 clones, with around 74% as singletons.

The sample comprised peripheral blood. This sequence joins TRBV6-5 and TRBJ2-2, with TRBD2 matching 8 bases. This clonotype was obtained from a woman aged 55 to 70 with acute or convalescent COVID-19. CDR3 bases: TGTGCCAGCAGCATAGCGGGGTTGCCCGGGGAGCTGTTTTTT. It specifies CASSIAGLPGELFF.